Included here is one TCR beta chain sequence, with context. What it recognizes is unknown. CD4+ cells were split into CD45RA+ naive and CD45RA-negative memory subsets. Sequenced by immunoSEQ multiplex PCR; TCRdb stores in-frame clones only, minus some. The repertoire has 1.6 million or so clones, less than 99% of them found once; the top ten carry over 0.3%. V was shortened by 3 bases and J by 7 bases, with 16 bases between the two germline ends. CDR1 and CDR2 from the germline V gene are SQVTM and ANQGSEA. The length of the CDR3 is 13 residues. This sample was included in a study of shared clonotypes between healthy human individuals. Overall study results and limits: Relative to their counterparts shared across all four donors, non-shared clonotypes exhibited diminished generation probabilities. Donor scarcity curtailed the genetic and exposure-history diversity represented herein.

The sample was naive CD4+ T cells sorted from blood. The sample's subset: CD45RA+ positively selected. The TCR was taken from a man aged 25 to 40 in good health. The rearrangement joins TRBV29-1 to TRBJ2-7; the D gene is possibly TRBD2 (5 bases). The CDR3 DNA is TGCAGCGTTGATATTCAAACTACGGGGGAGCAGTACTTC. Amino acid sequence: CSVDIQTTGEQYF.